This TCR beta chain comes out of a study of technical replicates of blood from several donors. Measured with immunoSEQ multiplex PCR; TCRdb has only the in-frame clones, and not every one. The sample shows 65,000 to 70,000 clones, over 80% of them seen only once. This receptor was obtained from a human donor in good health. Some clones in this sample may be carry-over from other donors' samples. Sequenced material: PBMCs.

CDR3 sequence reads: CASSLGGGLAGYNEQFF. In nucleotides, the CDR3 is TGTGCCAGCAGCTTGGGGGGGGGCCTAGCGGGGTACAATGAGCAGTTCTTC. The genes are TRBV5-6 and TRBJ2-1; TRBD2 agrees at 9 bases. The germline V gene encodes CDR1 SGHDT and CDR2 YYEEEE. The CDR3 consists of 17 residues. V lost 0 bases and J lost 4; bases outside the gene matches: 8. The variable domain in full, with the rest retrieved from reference TRBV5-6 and TRBJ2-1, is DAGVTQSPTHLIKTRGQQVTLRCSPKSGHDTVSWYQQALGQGPQFIFQYYEEEERQRGNFPDRFSGHQFPNYSSELNVNALLLGDSALYLCASSLGGGLAGYNEQFFGPGTRLTVL.